This T cell receptor beta chain was retrieved from a study of blood T cell repertoires in COVID-19. Germline trimming cut 7 bases from V and 5 bases from J; bases unmatched to any gene: 7. Germline CDR1 SGHAT, CDR2 FQNNGV. There are 13 residues in the CDR3. Profiled with immunoSEQ multiplex PCR; TCRdb holds only in-frame clones, not every one. Of approximately 210,000 clones detected, about 90% appear once; the ten largest clones hold under 1.5%. Material: peripheral blood. The chain uses TRBV11-2 and TRBJ1-1, with 7 bases identical to TRBD1. This sequence was found in a man aged 25 to 40 with acute or convalescent COVID-19. In DNA, the CDR3 is TGTGCCAGCAACAGGGGTGGTGGGACTGAAGCTTTCTTT. Protein: CASNRGGGTEAFF.